The rows below give T cell receptor beta chains drawn from one sample of a study of a mutant IDH1 vaccine in newly diagnosed glioma. Sequencing used immunoSEQ multiplex PCR; TCRdb keeps in-frame clones, though not all of them. Of tens of thousands of clones in the sample, under 90% are singletons; the top ten hold approximately 8%. This specimen consisted of PBMCs, obtained from a glioma patient treated with radiotherapy, temozolomide or both. These TCRs come from a woman between 45 and 60 years old with glioma. Each CDR3 is given with its conserved first and last residue. The D gene is left open where the match is weak. Not all rows give a size; the values are once, few, many and, for expanded clones, a class.

j_call | d_call | v_call | clone_size | cdr3_aa | cdr3_nt
TRBJ1-2 | - | TRBV2 | - | CASSPSNYGYTF | TGTGCCAGCAGTCCCAGCAACTATGGCTACACCTTC
TRBJ2-3 | TRBD1 | TRBV7-2 | - | CASSSIDRGTDTQYF | TGTGCCAGCAGCTCTATAGACAGGGGCACAGATACGCAGTATTTT
TRBJ2-7 | TRBD1 | TRBV11-2 | - | CASSFYRQGDEQYF | TGTGCCAGCAGCTTCTATAGACAGGGAGACGAGCAGTACTTC
TRBJ1-3 | TRBD1 | TRBV10-3 | - | CAIRGGSLRDSKRNTIYF | TGTGCCATCAGGGGGGGTAGCCTCCGGGACAGCAAAAGAAACACCATATATTTT
TRBJ1-1 | - | TRBV5-1 | - | CASSSQTGTNTEAFF | TGCGCCAGCAGCTCTCAGACAGGAACAAACACTGAAGCTTTCTTT
TRBJ1-1 | - | TRBV2 | - | CASNPRRDMNTEAFF | TGTGCCAGCAACCCACGGAGGGACATGAACACTGAAGCTTTCTTT
TRBJ1-2 | - | TRBV29-1 | - | CSVYSGSSYWGYTF | TGCAGCGTCTACTCCGGGAGTTCCTACTGGGGCTACACCTTC
TRBJ1-1 | - | TRBV19 | once | CATRMYWGEAFF | TGTGCCACCCGAATGTACTGGGGTGAAGCTTTCTTT
TRBJ1-5 | - | TRBV7-9 | - | CASSFSGQDNQPQHF | TGTGCCAGCAGCTTTTCGGGACAAGACAATCAGCCCCAGCATTTT
TRBJ2-7 | - | TRBV28 | - | CASRTPYEQYF | TGTGCCAGCAGGACGCCCTACGAGCAGTACTTC
TRBJ1-4 | TRBD1 | TRBV28 | - | CASSAGGKGEKLFF | TGTGCCAGCAGTGCAGGGGGAAAGGGTGAAAAACTGTTTTTT
TRBJ1-1 | - | TRBV4-2 | large | CASSQSASKEAEAFF | TGTGCCAGCAGCCAATCCGCTTCAAAAGAGGCTGAAGCTTTCTTT
TRBJ2-7 | TRBD1 | TRBV2 | - | CASRRQGEQYF | TGTGCCAGCAGACGACAGGGCGAGCAGTACTTC
TRBJ2-7 | TRBD1 | TRBV27 | few | CASSSTGTGGWYEQYF | TGTGCCAGCAGCTCCACCGGGACAGGGGGTTGGTACGAGCAGTACTTC
TRBJ2-7 | TRBD1 | TRBV15 | - | CATSRGTGASSYEQYF | TGTGCCACCAGCAGGGGCACAGGGGCGTCTTCCTACGAGCAGTACTTC
TRBJ1-5 | - | TRBV19 | - | CASSDLGPSGLPQHF | TGTGCCAGTAGCGATTTAGGGCCATCCGGATTGCCCCAGCATTTT
TRBJ1-6 | - | TRBV19 | - | CASRTQGDSNSPLHF | TGTGCCAGTAGAACCCAGGGAGACTCCAATTCACCCCTCCACTTT
TRBJ2-5 | TRBD2 | TRBV19 | once | CASSIVGGQETQYF | TGTGCCAGTAGTATAGTCGGGGGGCAAGAGACCCAGTACTTC
TRBJ1-3 | - | TRBV5-4 | few | CASSLATAGNTIYF | TGTGCCAGCAGCTTGGCTACAGCCGGAAACACCATATATTTT
TRBJ1-6 | TRBD1 | TRBV9 | - | CASSTGAQSPLHF | TGTGCCAGCAGTACAGGGGCGCAATCACCCCTCCACTTT
TRBJ2-5 | TRBD1 | TRBV5-1 | - | CASSRDRGGRETQYF | TGCGCCAGCAGCCGCGACAGGGGAGGTCGGGAGACCCAGTACTTC
TRBJ1-5 | - | TRBV5-1 | - | CASSLAEGGQPQHF | TGCGCCAGCAGCTTGGCAGAGGGGGGTCAGCCCCAGCATTTT